A selection of T cell receptor beta chains follows, all from one sample in a study of T cell clonotyping in hematopoietic cell transplantation. Produced via immunoSEQ multiplex PCR; TCRdb's table is partial and in-frame only. The profile shows about 18,000 clones, roughly 82% of them singletons. Sequences were derived from peripheral blood mononuclear cells, sampled before stem cell transplant. The receptor source for this set is a man aged 50 to 60 with acute myeloid leukemia. Some clones in this sample may be carry-over from other donors' samples. CDR3s include the opening cysteine and the closing phenylalanine or tryptophan. The order of the fields is CDR3 length, V gene, D gene, clone size, J gene, CDR3 protein, CDR3 DNA. The D gene is left open where the match is weak. Size values are once, few and many counts, or a class for expanded clones, and some rows have none.

>14|TRBV4-1|.|once|TRBJ2-2
CASSLGQNTGELFF
TGCGCCAGCAGCCTGGGACAGAACACCGGGGAGCTGTTTTTT
>14|TRBV6-5|.|.|TRBJ1-5
CASSYNRANQPQHF
TGTGCCAGCAGTTACAACAGGGCCAATCAGCCCCAGCATTTT
>15|TRBV21-1|.|.|TRBJ2-4
CASSKVRLAKNIQYF
TGTGCCAGCAGCAAAGTTAGGCTAGCCAAAAACATTCAGTACTTC
>14|TRBV4-3|.|.|TRBJ1-1
CASSQGQGSTEAFF
TGCGCCAGCAGCCAAGGGCAAGGATCGACTGAAGCTTTCTTT
>16|TRBV4-1|.|.|TRBJ1-3
CASSTQSRGSGNTIYF
TGCGCCAGCAGCACGCAAAGTAGGGGCTCTGGAAACACCATATATTTT
>14|TRBV7-9|.|few|TRBJ1-4
CASSLGDMDEKLFF
TGTGCCAGCAGCTTAGGGGACATGGATGAAAAACTGTTTTTT
>15|TRBV27|.|.|TRBJ2-1
CASSLETGRIDEQFF
TGTGCCAGCAGTTTGGAGACAGGGAGGATCGATGAGCAGTTCTTC
>13|TRBV27|TRBD1|few|TRBJ2-7
CASGRDRDYEQYF
TGTGCCAGCGGGAGGGACAGGGATTACGAGCAGTACTTC
>15|TRBV5-1|TRBD2|.|TRBJ2-5
CASSPIAGVQETQYF
TGCGCCAGCAGCCCGATAGCGGGGGTTCAAGAGACCCAGTACTTC
>14|TRBV28|.|once|TRBJ1-1
CASSLIQGGTEAFF
TGTGCCAGCAGTTTGATCCAGGGTGGCACTGAAGCTTTCTTT
>15|TRBV7-9|.|.|TRBJ1-6
CASSSGTLDNSPLHF
TGTGCCAGCAGCTCAGGGACGTTGGATAATTCACCCCTCCACTTT
>16|TRBV7-9|.|.|TRBJ2-7
CASSLVGGPSSYEQYF
TGTGCCAGCAGCTTAGTCGGCGGGCCGAGCTCCTACGAGCAGTACTTC
>13|TRBV5-1|.|.|TRBJ2-3
CASSPGTTDTQYF
TGCGCCAGCAGCCCCGGGACCACAGATACGCAGTATTTT
>13|TRBV7-2|.|.|TRBJ2-5
CASSRDRQETQYF
TGTGCCAGCAGCCGCGACAGGCAAGAGACCCAGTACTTC